This passage covers 30 T cell receptor beta chains from one sample sequenced in a study of shared clonotypes between healthy human individuals. The protocol was immunoSEQ multiplex PCR, while the TCRdb copy is restricted to in-frame clones and leaves out a portion. The sample includes about 470,000 clones, around 79% seen only once; the top ten take roughly 13%. Sequenced material: PBMCs. These receptors all stem from a woman between 40 and 50 years old in good health. Some clones in this sample may be carry-over from other donors' samples.

V gene TRBV4-2 combines with J gene TRBJ2-1; 8 bases line up with TRBD2. V was pared by 4 bases and J by 9 bases, with 11 bases of the junction left unmatched. From germline, CDR1 is LGHNA and CDR2 YNFKEQ. CDR3 length: 15 residues. The CDR3 region is CASSPDLAGRGEQFF. CDR3 bases: TGTGCCAGCAGCCCTGACTTAGCGGGGAGGGGTGAGCAGTTCTTC.

This clone was seen just once. V gene TRBV10-3 combines with J gene TRBJ2-3; TRBD1 aligns across 9 bases. Germline lookup yields CDR1 ENHRY and CDR2 SYGVKD. The CDR3 contains 14 residues. Trimming at V came to 8 bases and at J to 1 base, leaving 4 bases not matched to a gene. The CDR3 bases are TGTGCCATCGGACGGACAGGGGGCACAGATACGCAGTATTTT. Encoded protein: CAIGRTGGTDTQYF.

The chain carries TRBV2 and TRBJ1-1, with D possibly TRBD1 on 5 matching bases. CDR3 size: 13 residues. Germline V gives CDR1 SNHLY, CDR2 FYNNEI. The ends were cut back, 9 bases at V and 10 bases at J, with 21 bases in the middle. The CDR3 nucleotides read TGTGCCAGAAGGGGCAGGGAGGTAGTCGGAGCTTTCTTT. It is translated as CARRGREVVGAFF.

The V call is TRBV7-3, the J call TRBJ2-3; D is unclear. V lost 4 bases to trimming and J lost 2 bases, with 22 bases between them. CDR1 is SGHTA, CDR2 FQGTGA, per germline. This CDR3 contains 18 residues. The CDR3 loop reads CASSSPLGIPTNTDTQYF. CDR3 nucleotides: TGTGCCAGCAGCTCGCCCCTGGGGATCCCGACCAACACAGATACGCAGTATTTT.

The CDR3 bases are TGTGCCAGCAGTCAGCCTGGACTAGCGGGAGGAGGAGAGACCCAGTACTTC. Amino acid sequence: CASSQPGLAGGGETQYF. The rearrangement links TRBV28 to TRBJ2-5, with TRBD2 matching over 14 bases. Per germline, CDR1 MDHEN and CDR2 SYDVKM. Germline trimming cut 5 bases from V and 4 bases from J; bases unmatched to any gene: 9. The CDR3 runs to 17 residues.

The chain has TRBV4-3 and TRBJ2-7, with 7 bases fitting TRBD1. The CDR3 length is 14 residues. J gave up 1 base and V 0 bases, and 0 bases lay outside the gene matches. CDR1 LGHNA and CDR2 YSLEER come from the germline V gene. This CDR3 reads CASSQEDRSYEQYF. CDR3 in DNA: TGCGCCAGCAGCCAAGAGGACAGGTCCTACGAGCAGTACTTC.

The chain links TRBV29-1 to TRBJ2-5; D is unresolved. CDR3 length equals 13 residues. V dropped 8 bases and J dropped 1 base, with 14 bases sitting between them. Germline assignment: CDR1 SQVTM and CDR2 ANQGSEA. DNA of the CDR3: TGCAGCACGCACACGAACGCCCAAGAGACCCAGTACTTC. Protein: CSTHTNAQETQYF.

A single count supports this clone. This chain links TRBV28 with TRBJ2-5, with 9 bases identical to TRBD1. CDR1 MDHEN and CDR2 SYDVKM come from the germline V gene. J was trimmed by 2 bases and V by 6 bases; bases with no gene match: 4. The CDR3 is made up of 14 amino acids. The CDR3 DNA is TGTGCCAGCAGCCTCGACAGGGGGCAAGAGACCCAGTACTTC. Encoded protein: CASSLDRGQETQYF.

This chain connects TRBV2 to TRBJ2-2, with 8 bases identical to TRBD2. The CDR3 sequence is 16 residues long. V trimming: 3 bases; J trimming: 5 bases; junction bases outside the gene matches: 8. The V gene's germline CDR1 is SNHLY and CDR2 FYNNEI. Written as DNA, the CDR3 is TGTGCCAGCAGTGACGGGGTTAGCGGGGATACCGGGGAGCTGTTTTTT. It translates to CASSDGVSGDTGELFF.

The rearrangement links TRBV7-8 to TRBJ2-2, with 8 bases identical to TRBD2. The CDR3 covers 14 residues. Germline V lookup: CDR1 SGHVS, CDR2 FQNEAQ. J lost 9 bases, V lost 3 bases, and 6 bases had no gene match. CDR3 amino acids: CASSFERELRELFF. As DNA, the CDR3 is TGTGCCAGCAGCTTTGAGCGGGAGCTAAGGGAGCTGTTTTTT. Supplemented by reference TRBV7-8 and TRBJ2-2, the full variable domain reads GAGVSQSPRYKVAKRGQDVALRCDPISGHVSLFWYQQALGQGPEFLTYFQNEAQLDKSGLPSDRFFAERPEGSVSTLKIQRTQQEDSAVYLCASSFERELRELFFGEGSRLTVL.

V and J are TRBV28 and TRBJ1-2; no firm D call. The CDR3 contains 11 residues. The V end was cut by 7 bases, the J end by 5 bases, with 8 bases between. Germline CDR1 and CDR2: MDHEN and SYDVKM. The CDR3 sequence: CASMARYGYTF. The CDR3, as DNA: TGTGCCAGCATGGCGCGGTATGGCTACACCTTC.

The chain combines TRBV9 with TRBJ2-1, with D possibly TRBD2 on 6 matching bases. CDR1 and CDR2 from the germline V gene are SGDLS and YYNGEE. CDR3 size: 16 residues. V lost 0 bases, J lost 2 bases, and 12 bases lay in between. As DNA, the CDR3 is TGTGCCAGCAGCGTAGATGCTAGCGTTACCTACAATGAGCAGTTCTTC. Residues: CASSVDASVTYNEQFF. Together with reference TRBV9 and TRBJ2-1, the CDR3 gives the full variable domain: DSGVTQTPKHLITATGQRVTLRCSPRSGDLSVYWYQQSLDQGLQFLIQYYNGEERAKGNILERFSAQQFPDLHSELNLSSLELGDSALYFCASSVDASVTYNEQFFGPGTRLTVL.

V usage is TRBV30 and J usage is TRBJ2-3; D remains ambiguous. The CDR3 is made up of 14 amino acids. Trimming cost V 3 bases and J 2 bases, with 12 bases left between them. Germline V CDR1 and CDR2: GTSNPN, SVGIG (reference sequence). The DNA for the CDR3 is TGTGCCTGGAGCCCCGGGCAACTCACAGATACGCAGTATTTT. The encoded protein is CAWSPGQLTDTQYF.

The V gene is TRBV28, the J gene TRBJ2-7, with 12 bases lining up with TRBD2. This CDR3 has 17 residues. Germline loops: CDR1 MDHEN, CDR2 SYDVKM. The junction had 11 bases not matched to a gene; V was cut back by 4 bases and J by 4 bases. CDR3 DNA: TGTGCCAGCAGTTCCCCATCCACTAGCGGGAGGATGTACGAGCAGTACTTC. Amino acid sequence: CASSSPSTSGRMYEQYF. The whole variable domain, remainder taken from reference TRBV28 and TRBJ2-7, is DVKVTQSSRYLVKRTGEKVFLECVQDMDHENMFWYRQDPGLGLRLIYFSYDVKMKEKGDIPEGYSVSREKKERFSLILESASTNQTSMYLCASSSPSTSGRMYEQYFGPGTRLTVT.

The V and J genes are TRBV5-6 and TRBJ2-7; tentatively, D is TRBD1 (7 bases). V lost 9 bases and J lost 3, with 16 bases in between. In germline, CDR1 is SGHDT, CDR2 YYEEEE. The CDR3 totals 13 residues. CDR3: CATNQGGIYEQYF. The CDR3 DNA sequence: TGTGCCACCAACCAGGGGGGAATCTACGAGCAGTACTTC.

This chain uses TRBV6-5 with TRBJ2-1; D unresolved. Per germline, CDR1 MNHEY and CDR2 SVGAGI. The CDR3 has 11 residues. With 6 bases removed from V and 5 bases from J, the gap between germline ends came to 5 bases. The CDR3 sequence: CASSWDNEQFF. DNA for the CDR3: TGTGCCAGCAGCTGGGACAATGAGCAGTTCTTC.

The chain has TRBV5-1 and TRBJ2-7; the match to TRBD1 covers 8 bases. J gave up 7 bases and V 4 bases, and 10 bases lay outside the gene matches. The germline V gene encodes CDR1 SGHRS and CDR2 YFSETQ. The CDR3 extends over 14 amino acids. The DNA for the CDR3 is TGCGCCAGCAGCCCTCCGGGGACAGGATTGGAGCAGTACTTC. Encoded protein: CASSPPGTGLEQYF.

The V and J genes are TRBV7-8 and TRBJ2-3; no clear D. The length of the CDR3 is 11 residues. CDR1 is SGHVS, CDR2 FQNEAQ, per germline. V was cut by 8 bases and J by 1 base, with 4 bases left in between. The CDR3: CASARTDTQYF. DNA for the CDR3: TGTGCCAGCGCGCGCACAGATACGCAGTATTTT. Filled out from reference TRBV7-8 and TRBJ2-3, the complete variable domain reads GAGVSQSPRYKVAKRGQDVALRCDPISGHVSLFWYQQALGQGPEFLTYFQNEAQLDKSGLPSDRFFAERPEGSVSTLKIQRTQQEDSAVYLCASARTDTQYFGPGTRLTVL.

The chain carries TRBV6-4 and TRBJ1-5; 8 nucleotides line up with TRBD1. Germline trimming cut 0 bases from V and 2 bases from J; bases unmatched to any gene: 12. The CDR3 extends over 19 amino acids. Germline-derived CDR1 and CDR2 are MRHNA and SNTAGT. The CDR3 protein is CASSDSDDRGPFRNQPQHF. DNA for the CDR3: TGTGCCAGCAGTGACTCGGACGACAGGGGTCCCTTCCGCAATCAGCCCCAGCATTTT.

This chain connects TRBV19 to TRBJ2-3; a weak D match, TRBD1 (5 bases). The germline V gene encodes CDR1 LNHDA and CDR2 SQIVND (reference sequence). The V gene lost 7 bases and the J gene lost 10 bases, with 24 bases spanning the gap. This CDR3 comprises 15 residues. The CDR3 sequence: CASTSPGIGPSAQYF. The CDR3 nucleotides are TGTGCCAGTACCTCTCCAGGGATCGGCCCCAGTGCGCAGTATTTT.

This clone has just one count. V is TRBV7-9 and J is TRBJ2-2; D is ambiguous. CDR3 length: 13 amino acids. The germline V and J ends were trimmed by 6 bases and 2 bases, with 7 bases remaining between them. Germline CDR1 and CDR2: SEHNR and FQNEAQ (reference sequence). Here the CDR3 reads CASRQLNTGELFF. Here the CDR3 DNA reads TGTGCCAGCAGACAGTTAAACACCGGGGAGCTGTTTTTT.

This clone is a singleton in its sample. This chain links TRBV18 with TRBJ2-7; 7 bases line up with TRBD2. CDR1 and CDR2 (germline): KGHSH, LQKENI. The CDR3 is 13 amino acids. V lost 3 bases, J lost 3 bases, and 2 bases stayed unmatched. CDR3 coding DNA: TGTGCCAGCTCACCCACTAGCGACTACGAGCAGTACTTC. It specifies CASSPTSDYEQYF.

V gene TRBV28 combines with J gene TRBJ1-6, with TRBD1 identical over 10 bases. Germline CDR1 is MDHEN and CDR2 is SYDVKM. This CDR3 has 15 residues. V shed 6 bases and J 5 bases; nucleotides not matched to a gene: 4. For the CDR3, the DNA is TGTGCCAGCAGAAGACAGGGGGCGCATAATTCACCCCTCCACTTT. Protein product: CASRRQGAHNSPLHF.

The chain has TRBV6-5 and TRBJ2-1; 9 nucleotides agree with TRBD1. Germline CDR1 and CDR2: MNHEY and SVGAGI. This CDR3 comprises 14 residues. Unmatched junction bases numbered 9, after V lost 7 bases and J lost 8 bases. DNA for the CDR3: TGTGCCAGCACCGCCGGGACAGGGCATCATGAGCAGTTCTTC. Amino acids: CASTAGTGHHEQFF.

V is TRBV28 and J is TRBJ2-2; TRBD1 is a possible D gene (6 bases). Germline V gene data show CDR1 as MDHEN and CDR2 as SYDVKM. Trimming cost V 3 bases and J 0 bases, with 8 bases left between them. This CDR3 is 15 amino acids long. CDR3 coding DNA: TGTGCCAGCAGTTTTGCAGGGGCGAACACCGGGGAGCTGTTTTTT. Its protein product is CASSFAGANTGELFF.

The CDR3 DNA reads TGTGCCAGCAGCTCCCCGAGGGGGTCAGATACGCAGTATTTT. Its translation is CASSSPRGSDTQYF. V and J are TRBV11-2 and TRBJ2-3, with D perhaps matching TRBD1 (6 bases). With 4 bases removed from V and 4 bases from J, the gap between germline ends came to 12 bases. Germline V gene sequence: CDR1 SGHAT, CDR2 FQNNGV. The CDR3 extends over 14 amino acids.

CDR3 loop: CASGQGPYEQYF. Written as DNA, the CDR3 is TGTGCCTCGGGACAGGGGCCCTACGAGCAGTACTTC. The V gene is TRBV30, the J gene TRBJ2-7; 10 bases map to TRBD1. V lost 7 bases, J lost 2 bases, and 2 bases stayed unmatched. CDR1 GTSNPN and CDR2 SVGIG come from the germline V gene (reference sequence). There are 12 residues in the CDR3.

V gene TRBV6-1 combines with J gene TRBJ2-5, with 9 bases matching TRBD1. Losses at the gene ends were 7 bases for V and 3 bases for J; bases not matched to a gene: 9. The CDR3 covers 15 residues. Germline lookup yields CDR1 MNHNS and CDR2 SASEGT. The CDR3 loop reads CASTLGTGPEETQYF. CDR3 coding DNA: TGTGCCAGCACCCTCGGGACAGGGCCAGAAGAGACCCAGTACTTC.

This clone was seen repeatedly, ten times or more. A junction end diverges from the germline sequence, so it may reflect a read error. The V call is TRBV29-1, the J call TRBJ2-3; TRBD1 aligns across 7 bases. The CDR3 has 13 residues. Looked up from germline, CDR1 is SQVTM and CDR2 is ANQGSEA. CDR3 region: CSVEARGSDTQYF. As DNA, the CDR3 is TGCAGCGTCGAAGCCAGGGGGTCGGATACGCAGTATTTT.

As regards this clone: Different DNA sequences within this sample yield the same CDR3. The chain combines TRBV15 with TRBJ2-3; D is uncertain. Germline CDR1 and CDR2: LNHNV and YYDKDF (reference sequence). V shed 1 base and J shed 3 bases, with 2 bases lying between them. This CDR3 contains 12 residues. CDR3 protein: CATSRGTDTQYF. CDR3 coding DNA: TGTGCCACCAGCAGAGGGACAGATACGCAGTATTTT. The whole variable domain, filled in from reference TRBV15 and TRBJ2-3, reads DAMVIQNPRYQVTQFGKPVTLSCSQTLNHNVMYWYQQKSSQAPKLLFHYYDKDFNNEADTPDNFQSRRPNTSFCFLDIRSPGLGDTAMYLCATSRGTDTQYFGPGTRLTVL.